This T cell receptor beta chain was identified in a study of blood T cell repertoires in COVID-19. Study-level background: PBMCs, B-cell-depleted T cells, or T cells provided the cDNA or gDNA that made up the material.

In the original processing: Reference gene primers were amplified, and this amplification served to estimate nucleated cell counts. Clones were read by immunoSEQ multiplex PCR, and TCRdb kept only the in-frame ones, dropping some. V, J and clone size reflect that table, while D and trimming were determined from the DNA. The top ten clones hold 8% to 13% of a sample with approximately 300,000 clones, 80% to 90% of them seen once. The V gene's germline CDR1 is SGHRS and CDR2 YFSETQ. The CDR3 loop spans 16 amino acids. Trimming shortened V by 2 bases and J by 9 bases, and 18 bases separated the two germline ends. Self-reported history from a screening survey and questionnaire set each donor's cohort. Recovered status in Cohort 3 required two negative PCRs, clearance, or symptom resolution.

The chain is built from TRBV5-1 and TRBJ1-6, with D uncertain. The clonotype was recovered from a woman between 18 and 29 years old who had recovered from COVID-19. The sequenced sample was PBMCs or T cells enriched from blood (not recorded which). The CDR3 loop reads CASSFLGGQNGSPLHF. In DNA form, the CDR3 reads TGCGCCAGCAGCTTCTTGGGAGGGCAAAACGGTTCACCCCTCCACTTT.